Given below is one T cell receptor beta chain in context. Antigen unknown. CDR1 is MNHEY, CDR2 SMNVEV, per germline (reference sequence). The CDR3 has 15 residues. Trimming removed 5 bases from V and 3 bases from J; junction bases left unmatched: 3. This specimen comes from a study of OX40 agonist ivuxolimab in advanced cancers. Study information: Dose-escalation cases comprised hepatocellular carcinoma, melanoma, renal cell or head and neck cancer. Study-wide results and limits: Antigen specificity remained undetermined for the expanded peripheral T cells. Some nonresponders likewise displayed low normalized T-cell clonal expansion.

The protocol was immunoSEQ multiplex PCR, while the TCRdb copy is restricted to in-frame clones and leaves out a portion. The table shows about 83,000 clones, with around 92% occurring only once. The chain combines TRBV27 with TRBJ2-1, with 11 bases matching TRBD1. The sequence was collected from an adult with an advanced solid tumor such as melanoma, head and neck, liver or kidney cancer. Sequenced material: CD4+ or CD8+ T cells sorted from blood, taken in a trial of the OX40 agonist ivuxolimab. The DNA for the CDR3 is TGTGCCAGCAGTGCAGGGACAGGGGGCTACAATGAGCAGTTCTTC. This gives the protein CASSAGTGGYNEQFF.